The 23 T cell receptor beta chains below were found in one sample sequenced in a study of T-cell memory formation after mild COVID-19. One entry per CDR3 protein, called by TCRdb with MiXCR from the 5' RACE reads. The sample consists of about 560,000 distinct CDR3 sequences, approximately 15% of them appearing once. Material: PBMCs or a T cell subset sorted from them (not recorded which). The receptors were gathered from an adult woman who had mild COVID-19 (a few samples of this study predate the infection). Cell type and time point are not known.

This clonotype was recorded many times. The chain links TRBV7-6 to TRBJ2-7; no firm D call. Per the germline V gene, CDR1 is SGHVS and CDR2 is FNYEAQ. V was clipped by 1 base and J by 6 bases, with 19 bases between them. The CDR3 has 16 residues. The CDR3 nucleotides read TGTGCCAGCAGCTTAGTAGATAATGGTTTCGACTCCGAGCAGTACTTC. Encoded protein: CASSLVDNGFDSEQYF.

This clonotype has a handful of counts. V gene TRBV6-2 or TRBV6-3 combines with J gene TRBJ2-7; D is unresolved. Germline V lookup: CDR1 MNHEY, CDR2 SVGEGT. V dropped 4 bases and J dropped 5 bases, with 9 bases sitting between them. CDR3 length: 12 amino acids. The DNA for the CDR3 is TGTGCCAGCAGTTTCAGTTCCAACGAGCAGTACTTC. Its translation is CASSFSSNEQYF.

This clonotype appeared a few times. A much larger clone differs by one base, so this may be a read error. The V call is TRBV30, the J call TRBJ2-1; D gene unclear. V was cut by 0 bases and J by 3 bases, with 0 bases left in between. The CDR3 contains 11 residues. Germline CDR1 GTSNPN, CDR2 SVGIG (reference sequence). The DNA for the CDR3 is TGTGCCTGGAGTGTCTACAATGAGCAGTTCTTC. It codes for CAWSVYNEQFF. Full variable domain (remainder filled in from reference TRBV30 and TRBJ2-1): SQTIHQWPATLVQPVGSPLSLECTVEGTSNPNLYWYRQAAGRGLQLLFYSVGIGQISSEVPQNLSASRPQDRQFILSSKKLLLSDSGFYLCAWSVYNEQFFGPGTRLTVL.

This rearrangement joins TRBV6-6 to TRBJ1-1, with 10 nucleotides matching TRBD1. J lost 5 bases, V lost 2 bases, and 2 bases had no gene match. Germline V gene sequence: CDR1 MNHNY, CDR2 SVGAGI (reference sequence). The CDR3 totals 14 residues. The CDR3 region is CASSYRDRGTEAFF. The DNA of the CDR3 is TGTGCCAGCAGTTACCGGGACAGGGGAACTGAAGCTTTCTTT.

The V and J genes are TRBV20-1 and TRBJ2-1, with D perhaps matching TRBD1 or TRBD2 (6 bases each). CDR1 is DFQATT, CDR2 SNEGSKA, per germline (reference sequence). The CDR3 totals 13 residues. V was trimmed by 3 bases and J by 9 bases, leaving 15 bases between them. CDR3 amino acids: CSARGGGIGEQFF. DNA for the CDR3: TGCAGTGCTAGGGGGGGCGGAATCGGTGAGCAGTTCTTC.

This clonotype was seen only once. The chain couples TRBV7-2 to TRBJ2-1; 11 nucleotides line up with TRBD2. From germline, CDR1 is SGHTA and CDR2 FQGNSA. The junction had 14 bases not matched to a gene; V was cut back by 2 bases and J by 8 bases. This CDR3 contains 18 residues. CDR3 DNA sequence: TGTGCCAGCAGCTTATCCCTCCTTAGCGGGAGGGCGAGAGATGAGCAGTTCTTC. The encoded protein is CASSLSLLSGRARDEQFF.

This clonotype occurred a few times. For the CDR3, the DNA is TGCGCCAGCAGCTTGCTTGGGGACAGGGTCAATGAGCAGTTCTTC. It is translated as CASSLLGDRVNEQFF. The chain combines TRBV5-1 with TRBJ2-1, with 9 bases aligning to TRBD1. Germline values: CDR1 SGHRS, CDR2 YFSETQ. The V and J ends lost 1 base and 6 bases, in that order; junction bases with no gene match: 5. The CDR3 is 15 residues long.

This chain uses TRBV20-1 with TRBJ2-7; D unresolved. V lost 4 bases to trimming and J lost 1 base, with 17 bases between them. The CDR3 has 15 residues. CDR1 and CDR2 from the germline V gene are DFQATT and SNEGSKA (reference sequence). This CDR3 reads CSAILHSRISYEQYF. The CDR3 region has the DNA TGCAGTGCTATTCTGCACAGCAGGATTTCCTACGAGCAGTACTTC.

The V call is TRBV20-1, the J call TRBJ2-7; 7 nucleotides align to TRBD1. J was trimmed by 2 bases and V by 8 bases; bases with no gene match: 9. Germline assignment: CDR1 DFQATT and CDR2 SNEGSKA (reference sequence). This CDR3 has 13 amino acids. CDR3 nucleotide sequence: TGCAGTTCTATAAAACAGGGGACCTACGAGCAGTACTTC. Its protein is CSSIKQGTYEQYF.

The rearrangement joins TRBV12-3 or TRBV12-4 to TRBJ1-5; perhaps TRBD1 as D (5 bases). V was clipped by 4 bases and J by 4 bases, with 20 bases between them. The CDR3 sequence is 17 residues long. This chain's CDR3 is CASSSAVLRGINQPQHF. CDR3 sequence (DNA): TGTGCCAGCAGTTCCGCGGTCCTACGGGGGATTAATCAGCCCCAGCATTTT.

This chain links TRBV6-5 with TRBJ2-1; D is uncertain. The ends were cut back, 5 bases at V and 1 base at J, with 15 bases in the middle. Germline V CDR1 and CDR2: MNHEY, SVGAGI. The CDR3 runs to 16 residues. CDR3 sequence reads: CASSSSFSSSYNEQFF. The CDR3, as DNA: TGTGCCAGCAGTAGTAGTTTTAGCTCTTCCTACAATGAGCAGTTCTTC.

This clonotype was seen only a few times. This sequence joins TRBV7-8 and TRBJ2-1; D possibly matches TRBD1 or TRBD2 (7 bases each). The germline gives CDR1 SGHVS, CDR2 FQNEAQ. This CDR3 is built from 17 residues. With 3 bases removed from V and 5 bases from J, the gap between germline ends came to 20 bases. The DNA for the CDR3 is TGTGCCAGCAGCTTCTTTTCAGGGGGGGGCATCGACAATGAGCAGTTCTTC. Protein product: CASSFFSGGGIDNEQFF.

This clonotype was seen more than once but under ten times. V usage is TRBV2 and J usage is TRBJ1-5, with D tentatively TRBD1 (6 bases). Between the trimmed V and J ends, which lost 6 bases and 4 bases, there was a span of 16 bases. Per germline, CDR1 SNHLY and CDR2 FYNNEI. This CDR3 has 15 amino acids. In DNA form, the CDR3 reads TGTGCCAGCAGAGAAATGACAGGACCTAATCAGCCCCAGCATTTT. It codes for CASREMTGPNQPQHF.

This clonotype turned up a few times. The chain recombines TRBV4-3 with TRBJ2-2, with TRBD2 matching 12 bases. J gave up 0 bases and V 2 bases, and 10 bases lay outside the gene matches. The CDR3 is 20 amino acids. Germline lookup yields CDR1 LGHNA and CDR2 YSLEER. CDR3 nucleotide sequence: TGCGCCAGCAGCCAATATTTCCCCGGGACTAGCGGGCCGAACACCGGGGAGCTGTTTTTT. The encoded protein is CASSQYFPGTSGPNTGELFF.

The chain recombines TRBV13 with TRBJ2-1, with 14 bases matching TRBD2. The CDR3 consists of 14 residues. V lost 5 bases and J lost 9; bases outside the gene matches: 3. Germline V lookup: CDR1 PRHDT, CDR2 FYEKMQ (reference sequence). The CDR3 DNA reads as TGTGCCAGCAGCGGGACTAGCGGGAGTACTGAGCAGTTCTTC. This codes for CASSGTSGSTEQFF.

A few counts support this clonotype. CDR3 sequence reads: CASSLTPSTGINEQYF. The DNA of the CDR3 is TGTGCCAGCAGTTTAACCCCATCGACAGGGATAAACGAGCAGTACTTC. The chain recombines TRBV28 with TRBJ2-7, with TRBD1 identical over 7 bases. The CDR3 extends over 16 amino acids. With V trimmed by 2 bases and J by 5 bases, 12 bases remained unmatched. Germline V gives CDR1 MDHEN, CDR2 SYDVKM.

The J gene is TRBJ2-7, the V gene TRBV29-1; 11 positions agree with TRBD2. CDR1 is SQVTM, CDR2 ANQGSEA, per germline. The CDR3 sequence is 13 residues long. Trimming cost V 6 bases and J 3 bases; bases outside gene matches: 4. DNA of the CDR3: TGCAGCGTCGGACTAGCGGGTAACTACGAGCAGTACTTC. Its translation is CSVGLAGNYEQYF.

V is TRBV7-9 and J is TRBJ1-1, with D perhaps TRBD1 (5 bases). The CDR3 has 13 residues. V was shortened by 4 bases and J by 1 base, with 7 bases between the two germline ends. In germline, CDR1 is SEHNR, CDR2 FQNEAQ (reference sequence). DNA for the CDR3: TGTGCCAGCAGCTCGGGGGAGAACACTGAAGCTTTCTTT. As protein: CASSSGENTEAFF.

In its sample, this clonotype was seen a few times. The chain recombines TRBV15 with TRBJ1-1; weak D call: TRBD1 (6 bases). CDR1 and CDR2 from the germline V gene are LNHNV and YYDKDF (reference sequence). Between the trimmed V and J ends, which lost 0 bases and 6 bases, there was a span of 17 bases. The CDR3 spans 16 residues. CDR3: CATSRDQGRGIPEAFF. In DNA, the CDR3 is TGTGCCACCAGCAGAGATCAGGGCAGGGGAATCCCTGAAGCTTTCTTT.

This clonotype has only a few counts. V and J are TRBV5-1 and TRBJ1-1; D gene unclear. Deletions cut 4 bases from V and 6 bases from J, with 19 bases between. CDR1 and CDR2 (germline): SGHRS, YFSETQ. This CDR3 spans 15 amino acids. CDR3 loop: CASSDPGARSAEAFF. In DNA, the CDR3 is TGCGCCAGCAGCGACCCGGGAGCCCGTAGCGCTGAAGCTTTCTTT.

There are a few counts of this clonotype. CDR3 amino acids: CAWSVAGANSPLHF. The CDR3 coding sequence is TGTGCCTGGAGTGTTGCCGGGGCAAATTCACCCCTCCACTTT. The genes are TRBV30 and TRBJ1-6; the D gene is possibly TRBD1 (5 bases). In germline, CDR1 is GTSNPN, CDR2 SVGIG (reference sequence). This CDR3 region has 14 residues. V lost 0 bases and J 7 bases, leaving 10 bases between the germline ends.

This clonotype was observed a few times. This chain uses TRBV6-6 with TRBJ2-7; 10 bases line up with TRBD1. V dropped 0 bases and J dropped 4; count of bases not matched to a gene: 6. This CDR3 has 16 amino acids. Germline CDR1 is MNHNY and CDR2 is SVGAGI (reference sequence). For the CDR3, the DNA is TGTGCCAGCAGTTACTCTTGGGGACAGGGGATATACGAGCAGTACTTC. This gives the protein CASSYSWGQGIYEQYF.

This clonotype was observed a few times. The genes are TRBV4-2 and TRBJ2-3, with 7 bases that match TRBD2. This CDR3 spans 19 amino acids. Germline V gene lookup returns CDR1 LGHNA and CDR2 YNFKEQ. J was trimmed by 0 bases and V by 4 bases; bases with no gene match: 16. The CDR3 sequence is CASSPAGRMAGTSTDTQYF. CDR3 bases: TGTGCCAGCAGCCCAGCCGGGAGGATGGCGGGAACAAGCACAGATACGCAGTATTTT.